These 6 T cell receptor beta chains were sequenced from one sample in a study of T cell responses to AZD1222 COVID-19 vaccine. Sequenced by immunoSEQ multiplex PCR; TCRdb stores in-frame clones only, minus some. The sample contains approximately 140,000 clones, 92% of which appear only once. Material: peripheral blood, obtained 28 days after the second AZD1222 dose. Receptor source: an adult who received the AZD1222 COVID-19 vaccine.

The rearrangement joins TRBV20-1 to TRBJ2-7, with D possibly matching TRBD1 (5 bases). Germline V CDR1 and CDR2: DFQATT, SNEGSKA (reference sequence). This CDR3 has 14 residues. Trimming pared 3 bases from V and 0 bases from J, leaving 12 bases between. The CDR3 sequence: CSASDSRFSYEQYF. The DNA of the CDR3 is TGCAGTGCTAGTGACAGCCGTTTCTCCTACGAGCAGTACTTC.

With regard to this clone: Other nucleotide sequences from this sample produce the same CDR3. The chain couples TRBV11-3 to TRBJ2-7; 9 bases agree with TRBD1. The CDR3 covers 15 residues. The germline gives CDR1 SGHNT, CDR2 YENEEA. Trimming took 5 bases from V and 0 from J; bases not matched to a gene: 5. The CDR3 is CASSHGQGSSYEQYF. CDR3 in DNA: TGTGCCAGCAGCCACGGACAGGGGAGCTCCTACGAGCAGTACTTC.

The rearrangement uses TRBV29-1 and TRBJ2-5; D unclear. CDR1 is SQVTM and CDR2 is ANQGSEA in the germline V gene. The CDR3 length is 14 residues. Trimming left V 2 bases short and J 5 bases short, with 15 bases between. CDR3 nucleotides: TGCAGCGTTGAACGGGCTACCGGGCGGGAGACCCAGTACTTC. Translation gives CSVERATGRETQYF.

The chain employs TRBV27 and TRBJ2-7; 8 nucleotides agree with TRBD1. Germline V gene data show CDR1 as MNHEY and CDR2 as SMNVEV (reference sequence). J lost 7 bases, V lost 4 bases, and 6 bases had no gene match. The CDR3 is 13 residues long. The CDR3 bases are TGTGCCAGCAGTTCCGGACAGGGAACGGAGCAGTACTTC. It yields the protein CASSSGQGTEQYF.

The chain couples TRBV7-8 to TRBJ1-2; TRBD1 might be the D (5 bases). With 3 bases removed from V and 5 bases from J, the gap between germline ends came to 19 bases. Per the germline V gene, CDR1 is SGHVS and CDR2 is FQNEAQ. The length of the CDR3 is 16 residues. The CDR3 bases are TGTGCCAGCAGCTTGGCAGTAGGGTCTGAGGGGTATGGCTACACCTTC. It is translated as CASSLAVGSEGYGYTF. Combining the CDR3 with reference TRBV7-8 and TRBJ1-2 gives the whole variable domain GAGVSQSPRYKVAKRGQDVALRCDPISGHVSLFWYQQALGQGPEFLTYFQNEAQLDKSGLPSDRFFAERPEGSVSTLKIQRTQQEDSAVYLCASSLAVGSEGYGYTFGSGTRLTVV.

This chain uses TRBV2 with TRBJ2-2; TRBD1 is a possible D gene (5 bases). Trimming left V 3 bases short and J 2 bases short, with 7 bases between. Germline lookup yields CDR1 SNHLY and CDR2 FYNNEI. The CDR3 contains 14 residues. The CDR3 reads CASSDQGNTGELFF. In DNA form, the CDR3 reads TGTGCCAGCAGTGACCAGGGAAACACCGGGGAGCTGTTTTTT.